Only one count was recorded for the clone carrying this T cell receptor beta chain. Its target is unknown. The source of the sample is a study of chemoradiotherapy in HPV16-positive cancers. Study results and limitations: During treatment, candidate HPV-specific clones and E7-related motifs expanded in tumor.

Only in-frame clones appear in the TCRdb table, and some are missing; sequencing was by immunoSEQ multiplex PCR. The repertoire holds some 30,000 clones, with around 80% as singletons. Germline V CDR1 and CDR2: LNHDA, SQIVND (reference sequence). J lost 4 bases, V lost 7 bases, and 8 bases had no gene match. There are 15 residues in the CDR3. This TCR derives from a human donor with HPV-associated anogenital cancer. The sequences come from blood, collected from a patient who underwent chemoradiotherapy. V usage is TRBV19 and J usage is TRBJ1-2; 11 nucleotides align to TRBD1. This CDR3 reads CASTQDRGQFYGYTF. The CDR3 DNA reads as TGTGCCAGTACCCAGGACAGGGGGCAGTTCTATGGCTACACCTTC.